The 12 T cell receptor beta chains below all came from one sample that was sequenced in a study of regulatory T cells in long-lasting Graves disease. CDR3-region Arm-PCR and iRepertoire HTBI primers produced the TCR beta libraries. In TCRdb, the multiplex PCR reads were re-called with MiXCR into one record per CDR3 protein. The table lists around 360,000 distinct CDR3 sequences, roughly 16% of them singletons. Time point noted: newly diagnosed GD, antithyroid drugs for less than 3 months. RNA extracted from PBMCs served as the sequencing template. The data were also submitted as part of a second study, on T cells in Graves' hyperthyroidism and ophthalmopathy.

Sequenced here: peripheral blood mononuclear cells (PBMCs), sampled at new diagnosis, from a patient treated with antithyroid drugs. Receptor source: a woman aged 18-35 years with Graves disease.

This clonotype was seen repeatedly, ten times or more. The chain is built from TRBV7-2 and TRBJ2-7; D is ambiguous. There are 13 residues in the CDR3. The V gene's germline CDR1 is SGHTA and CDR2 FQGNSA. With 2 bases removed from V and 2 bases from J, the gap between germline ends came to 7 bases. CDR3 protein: CASSLNGPYEQYF. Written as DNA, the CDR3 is TGTGCCAGCAGCTTAAACGGGCCCTACGAGCAGTACTTC.

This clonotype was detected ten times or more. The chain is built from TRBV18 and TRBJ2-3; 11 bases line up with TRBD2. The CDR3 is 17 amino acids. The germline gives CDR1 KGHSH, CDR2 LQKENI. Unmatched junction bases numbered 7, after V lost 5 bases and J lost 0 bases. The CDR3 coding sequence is TGTGCCAGCTCAGGAAGACTAGCGGGGTCTAGCACAGATACGCAGTATTTT. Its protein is CASSGRLAGSSTDTQYF.

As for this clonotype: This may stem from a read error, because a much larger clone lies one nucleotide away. CDR3: CASSEVIGTAQETQYF. The CDR3 DNA sequence: TGTGCCAGCTCAGAAGTGATTGGGACAGCCCAAGAGACCCAGTACTTC. The rearrangement joins TRBV18 to TRBJ2-5; 7 bases match TRBD1. Trimming at V came to 5 bases and at J to 1 base, leaving 10 bases not matched to a gene. The CDR3 loop spans 16 amino acids. Germline V gives CDR1 KGHSH, CDR2 LQKENI.

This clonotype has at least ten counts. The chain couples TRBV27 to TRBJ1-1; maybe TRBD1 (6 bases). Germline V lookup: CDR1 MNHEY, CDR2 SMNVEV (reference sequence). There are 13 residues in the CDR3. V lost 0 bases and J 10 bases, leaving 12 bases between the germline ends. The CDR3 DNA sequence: TGTGCCAGCAGTTTATCTAGGGGGTGGAGAGCTTTCTTT. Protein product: CASSLSRGWRAFF.

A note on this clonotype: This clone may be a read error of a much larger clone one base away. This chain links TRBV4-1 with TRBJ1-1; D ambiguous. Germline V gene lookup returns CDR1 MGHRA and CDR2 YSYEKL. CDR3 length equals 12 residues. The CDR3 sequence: CASRQEHLEAFF. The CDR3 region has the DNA TGCGCCAGCAGGCAAGAGCATCTTGAAGCTTTCTTT.

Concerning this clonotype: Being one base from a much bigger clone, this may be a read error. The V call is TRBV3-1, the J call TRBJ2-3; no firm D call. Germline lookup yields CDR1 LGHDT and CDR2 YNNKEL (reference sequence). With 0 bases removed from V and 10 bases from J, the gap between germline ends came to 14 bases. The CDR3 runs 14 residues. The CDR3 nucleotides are TGTGCCAGCAGCCAAGATTCTAAAAGGGTATCGCAGTATTTT. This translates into CASSQDSKRVSQYF.

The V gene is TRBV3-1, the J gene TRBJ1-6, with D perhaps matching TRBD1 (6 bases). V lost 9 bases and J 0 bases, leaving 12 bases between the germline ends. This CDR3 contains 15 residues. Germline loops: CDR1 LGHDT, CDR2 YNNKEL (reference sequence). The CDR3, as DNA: TGTGCCAGTACGAGGGGGAGCTCCTATAATTCACCCCTCCACTTT. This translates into CASTRGSSYNSPLHF.

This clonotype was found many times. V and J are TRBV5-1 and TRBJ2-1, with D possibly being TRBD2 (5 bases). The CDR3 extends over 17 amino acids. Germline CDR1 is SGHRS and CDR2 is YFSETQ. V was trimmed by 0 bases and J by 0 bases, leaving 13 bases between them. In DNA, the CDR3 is TGCGCCAGCAGCTTGGGCCTAGCCCAGAGCTCCTACAATGAGCAGTTCTTC. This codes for CASSLGLAQSSYNEQFF.

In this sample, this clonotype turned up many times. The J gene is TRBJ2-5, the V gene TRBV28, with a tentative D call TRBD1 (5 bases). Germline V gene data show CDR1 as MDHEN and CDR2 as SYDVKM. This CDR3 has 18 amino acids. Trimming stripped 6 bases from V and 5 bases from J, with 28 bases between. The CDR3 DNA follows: TGTGCCAGCAGGAAGAATATCTTGACAGTAAGACTTAAGGAGACCCAGTACTTC. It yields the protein CASRKNILTVRLKETQYF.

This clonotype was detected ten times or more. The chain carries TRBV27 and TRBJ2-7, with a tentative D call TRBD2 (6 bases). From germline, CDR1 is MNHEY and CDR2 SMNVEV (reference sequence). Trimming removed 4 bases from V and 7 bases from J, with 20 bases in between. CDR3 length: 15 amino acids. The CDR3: CASSSPTGAVREQYF. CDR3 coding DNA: TGTGCCAGCAGTTCCCCCACGGGAGCGGTAAGGGAGCAGTACTTC.

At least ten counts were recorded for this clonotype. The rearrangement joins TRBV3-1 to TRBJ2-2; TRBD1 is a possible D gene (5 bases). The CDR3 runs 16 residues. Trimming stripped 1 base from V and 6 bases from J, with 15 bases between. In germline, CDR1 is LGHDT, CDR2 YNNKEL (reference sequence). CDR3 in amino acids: CASSQVRLRAPGELFF. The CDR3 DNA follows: TGTGCCAGCAGCCAAGTCAGACTCAGGGCGCCCGGGGAGCTGTTTTTT. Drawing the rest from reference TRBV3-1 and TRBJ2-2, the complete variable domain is DTAVSQTPKYLVTQMGNDKSIKCEQNLGHDTMYWYKQDSKKFLKIMFSYNNKELIINETVPNRFSPKSPDKAHLNLHINSLELGDSAVYFCASSQVRLRAPGELFFGEGSRLTVL.

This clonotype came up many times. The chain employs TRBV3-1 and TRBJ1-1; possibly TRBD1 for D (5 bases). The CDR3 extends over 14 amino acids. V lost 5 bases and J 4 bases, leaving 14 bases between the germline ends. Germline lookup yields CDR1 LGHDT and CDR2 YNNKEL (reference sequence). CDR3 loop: CASSTTDLGTEAFF. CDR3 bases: TGTGCCAGCAGCACGACAGACCTGGGCACTGAAGCTTTCTTT.